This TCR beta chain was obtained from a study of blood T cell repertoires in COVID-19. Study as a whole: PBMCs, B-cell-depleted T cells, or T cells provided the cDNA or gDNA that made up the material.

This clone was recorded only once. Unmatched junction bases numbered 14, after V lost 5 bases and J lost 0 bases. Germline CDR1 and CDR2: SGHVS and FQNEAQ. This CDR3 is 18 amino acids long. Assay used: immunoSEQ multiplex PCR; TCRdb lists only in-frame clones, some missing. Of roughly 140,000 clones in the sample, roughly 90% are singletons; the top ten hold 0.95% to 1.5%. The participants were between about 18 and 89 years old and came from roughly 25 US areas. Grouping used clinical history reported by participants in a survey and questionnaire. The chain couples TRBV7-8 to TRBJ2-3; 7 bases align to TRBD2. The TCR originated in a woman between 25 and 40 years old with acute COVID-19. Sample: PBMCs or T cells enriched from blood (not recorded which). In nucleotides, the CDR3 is TGTGCCAGCAGCCAGGAAGCACTAGCGATCCGAAGCACAGATACGCAGTATTTT. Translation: CASSQEALAIRSTDTQYF. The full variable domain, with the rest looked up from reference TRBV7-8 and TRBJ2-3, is GAGVSQSPRYKVAKRGQDVALRCDPISGHVSLFWYQQALGQGPEFLTYFQNEAQLDKSGLPSDRFFAERPEGSVSTLKIQRTQQEDSAVYLCASSQEALAIRSTDTQYFGPGTRLTVL.